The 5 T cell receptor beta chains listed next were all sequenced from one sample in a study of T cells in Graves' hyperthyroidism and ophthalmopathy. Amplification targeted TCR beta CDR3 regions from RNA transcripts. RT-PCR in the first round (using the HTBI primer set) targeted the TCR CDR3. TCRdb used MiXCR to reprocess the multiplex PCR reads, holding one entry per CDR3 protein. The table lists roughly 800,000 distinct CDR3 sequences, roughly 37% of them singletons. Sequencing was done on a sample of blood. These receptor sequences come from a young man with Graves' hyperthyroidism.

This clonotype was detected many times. In DNA form, the CDR3 reads TGTGCCAGCCGCCGGGACAGGGGGGATTCACCCCTCCACTTT. Its translation is CASRRDRGDSPLHF. The chain links TRBV6-5 to TRBJ1-6; 11 positions agree with TRBD1. The CDR3 sequence is 14 residues long. The ends lost 8 bases at V and 8 bases at J; junction bases unmatched: 5. CDR1 and CDR2 from the germline V gene are MNHEY and SVGAGI.

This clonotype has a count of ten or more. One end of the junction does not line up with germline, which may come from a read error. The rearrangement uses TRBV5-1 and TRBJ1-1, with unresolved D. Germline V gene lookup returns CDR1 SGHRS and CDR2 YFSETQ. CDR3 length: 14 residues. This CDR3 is CASSLGEGNTEAFF. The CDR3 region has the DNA TGTGCCAGCAGCTTAGGTGAGGGGAACACTGAAGCTTTCTTT.

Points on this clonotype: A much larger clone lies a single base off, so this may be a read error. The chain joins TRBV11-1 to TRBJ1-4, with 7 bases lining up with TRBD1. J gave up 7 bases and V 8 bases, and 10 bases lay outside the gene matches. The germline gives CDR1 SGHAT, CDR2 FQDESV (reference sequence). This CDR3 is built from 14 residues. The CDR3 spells CASGSDRSGEKLFF. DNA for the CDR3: TGTGCCAGCGGCTCGGACAGGTCAGGTGAAAAACTGTTTTTT.

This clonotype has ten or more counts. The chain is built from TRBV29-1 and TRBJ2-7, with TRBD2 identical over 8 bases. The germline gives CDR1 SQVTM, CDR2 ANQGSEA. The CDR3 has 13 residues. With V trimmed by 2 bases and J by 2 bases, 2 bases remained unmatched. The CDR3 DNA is TGCAGCGTTGAAACGCGGGGGGCCTACGAGCAGTACTTC. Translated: CSVETRGAYEQYF.

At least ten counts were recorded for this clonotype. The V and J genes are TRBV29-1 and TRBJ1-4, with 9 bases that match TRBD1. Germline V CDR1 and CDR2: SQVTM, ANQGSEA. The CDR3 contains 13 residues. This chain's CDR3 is CHGTGGSGEKLFF. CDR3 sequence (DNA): TGCCACGGAACAGGGGGCTCGGGGGAAAAACTGTTTTTT.